The 4 T cell receptor beta chains in this list originate from one sample, sequenced in a study of T-cell reconstitution after alpha-beta-depleted transplantation in children. TCRbeta library preparation incorporated unique molecular identifiers. TCRdb reprocessed the PCR reads with MiXCR, giving one entry per CDR3 protein. The profile shows over 200,000 distinct CDR3 sequences, around 7.7% of them singletons. Sequences were derived from PBMCs, mostly from graft donor cells, sampled 360 days after TCRalphabeta/CD19-depleted stem cell transplant. The receptors were gathered from a male patient aged 2-10 years who had a stem cell transplant for acute myeloid leukemia, so the T cells may come from the graft donor.

This clonotype was seen many times. V and J are TRBV10-2 and TRBJ2-7; D is perhaps TRBD2 (6 bases). The V gene lost 4 bases and the J gene lost 5 bases, with 12 bases spanning the gap. CDR1 and CDR2 (germline): WSHSY, SAAADI. The CDR3 loop spans 13 amino acids. CDR3 nucleotide sequence: TGCGCCAGCAGTGCCTCGGGGGACCACGAGCAGTACGTC. Translated, it gives CASSASGDHEQYV.

This clonotype was detected ten times or more. This chain uses TRBV15 with TRBJ2-1; weak D call: TRBD2 (7 bases). Germline lookup yields CDR1 LNHNV and CDR2 YYDKDF (reference sequence). Trimming removed 5 bases at V and 4 bases at J, with 21 bases between. The CDR3 spans 17 residues. The CDR3 protein is CATSSWGGRGSYNEQFF. CDR3 bases: TGTGCCACCAGCTCCTGGGGGGGTAGGGGGTCATACAATGAGCAGTTCTTC.

This clonotype was recorded at least ten times. The gene calls are TRBV12-3 or TRBV12-4 and TRBJ2-1; 7 bases agree with TRBD2. CDR3 length: 14 amino acids. J was trimmed by 9 bases and V by 6 bases; bases with no gene match: 11. The CDR3 is CASSSSGGSGEQFF. Written as DNA, the CDR3 is TGTGCCAGCAGCTCCTCTGGCGGGAGCGGTGAGCAGTTCTTC.

This clonotype was seen at least ten times. V is TRBV20-1 and J is TRBJ2-2; TRBD2 agrees at 10 bases. J lost 0 bases, V lost 3 bases, and 4 bases had no gene match. The CDR3 spans 16 residues. Germline-derived CDR1 and CDR2 are DFQATT and SNEGSKA (reference sequence). The CDR3 here is CSASEREGPNTGELFF. CDR3 sequence (DNA): TGCAGTGCTAGTGAGCGGGAGGGCCCGAACACCGGGGAGCTGTTTTTT.